One sample yielded the 26 T cell receptor beta chains listed below, sequenced in a study of shared clonotypes between healthy human individuals. The protocol was immunoSEQ multiplex PCR, while the TCRdb copy is restricted to in-frame clones and leaves out a portion. The table shows around 500,000 clones, with roughly three quarters occurring only once. Sample: PBMCs. These receptors all come from a woman aged 40-49 years in good health. Some clones in this sample may be carry-over from other donors' samples.

This chain joins TRBV29-1 and TRBJ2-1; 10 bases are a match to TRBD2. This CDR3 is built from 15 residues. V was clipped by 6 bases and J by 4 bases; unmatched bases: 9. CDR1 SQVTM and CDR2 ANQGSEA come from the germline V gene. CDR3 amino acids: CSVDLGAGGYNEQFF. In nucleotides, the CDR3 is TGCAGCGTGGATCTGGGAGCGGGAGGGTACAATGAGCAGTTCTTC.

This clone was seen repeatedly, ten times or more. The chain joins TRBV18 to TRBJ2-7, with D uncertain. CDR1 and CDR2 (germline): KGHSH, LQKENI. The CDR3 is 16 amino acids. V was shortened by 5 bases and J by 1 base, with 18 bases between the two germline ends. CDR3: CASSSTRNKVSYEQYF. The CDR3 coding sequence is TGTGCCAGCTCATCGACGCGGAATAAAGTATCCTACGAGCAGTACTTC.

The chain combines TRBV7-2 with TRBJ2-2; 11 bases fit TRBD1. Germline CDR1 reads SGHTA; CDR2 reads FQGNSA. J gave up 5 bases and V 0 bases, and 5 bases lay outside the gene matches. The CDR3 consists of 17 residues. The CDR3 spells CASSLAGQGVLTGELFF. CDR3 coding DNA: TGTGCCAGCAGCTTAGCGGGACAGGGGGTGTTAACCGGGGAGCTGTTTTTT.

The chain links TRBV29-1 to TRBJ2-1; D is unclear. V dropped 4 bases and J dropped 6 bases, with 13 bases sitting between them. The CDR3 extends over 13 amino acids. The germline gives CDR1 SQVTM, CDR2 ANQGSEA. CDR3 loop: CSVGAGYGNEQFF. The DNA for the CDR3 is TGCAGCGTTGGGGCTGGGTACGGCAATGAGCAGTTCTTC.

The chain employs TRBV7-2 and TRBJ2-7; D is unclear. This CDR3 is 12 amino acids long. The germline V gene has CDR1 SGHTA and CDR2 FQGNSA. Trimming left V 6 bases short and J 0 bases short, with 6 bases between. CDR3 loop: CASSIFSYEQYF. The CDR3 DNA is TGTGCCAGCAGTATCTTCTCCTACGAGCAGTACTTC.

The gene calls are TRBV2 and TRBJ2-7; the match to TRBD1 covers 7 bases. The CDR3 is 13 residues long. The V and J ends lost 3 bases and 5 bases, in that order; junction bases with no gene match: 4. Germline V lookup: CDR1 SNHLY, CDR2 FYNNEI. The CDR3 DNA reads as TGTGCCAGCAGTGATGACAGGGCCCACGAGCAGTACTTC. It encodes CASSDDRAHEQYF.

The chain uses TRBV4-3 and TRBJ1-3, with D perhaps matching TRBD1 (6 bases). This CDR3 is built from 16 residues. CDR1 and CDR2 from the germline V gene are LGHNA and YSLEER. Trimming cost V 1 base and J 0 bases, with 10 bases left between them. CDR3 residues: CASSQGQVSSGNTIYF. The CDR3, as DNA: TGCGCCAGCAGCCAAGGACAGGTCAGCTCTGGAAACACCATATATTTT.

CDR3 region: CASSQESASYNEQFF. The DNA of the CDR3 is TGTGCCAGCAGCCAAGAGTCAGCCTCCTACAATGAGCAGTTCTTC. J is TRBJ2-1 and V is TRBV4-2; D ambiguous. V was trimmed by 0 bases and J by 0 bases, leaving 6 bases between them. The CDR3 is 15 residues long. The germline gives CDR1 LGHNA, CDR2 YNFKEQ.

The chain is built from TRBV10-3 and TRBJ2-2, with a possible D match to TRBD2 (5 bases). The CDR3 sequence is 16 residues long. Germline CDR1 is ENHRY and CDR2 is SYGVKD. V shed 0 bases and J shed 0 bases, with 8 bases lying between them. The CDR3 region is CAISESGDPNTGELFF. The DNA of the CDR3 is TGTGCCATCAGTGAGTCGGGAGACCCGAACACCGGGGAGCTGTTTTTT.

The chain recombines TRBV27 with TRBJ2-5, with D tentatively TRBD1 (6 bases). Germline assignment: CDR1 MNHEY and CDR2 SMNVEV (reference sequence). This CDR3 has 14 amino acids. Between the trimmed V and J ends, which lost 2 bases and 5 bases, there was a span of 12 bases. As DNA, the CDR3 is TGTGCCAGCAGTTTAATGGGGGCGTCGGAGACCCAGTACTTC. This sequence encodes CASSLMGASETQYF.

The rearrangement joins TRBV27 to TRBJ2-6, with D unclear. The CDR3 extends over 15 amino acids. Per the germline V gene, CDR1 is MNHEY and CDR2 is SMNVEV (reference sequence). The germline V and J ends were trimmed by 3 bases and 0 bases, with 6 bases remaining between them. CDR3 sequence (DNA): TGTGCCAGCAGTTTGTGGCACTCTGGGGCCAACGTCCTGACTTTC. It encodes CASSLWHSGANVLTF.

This clone occurred a few times. Within the sample, other DNA sequences also encode this same CDR3. The rearrangement joins TRBV6-1 to TRBJ1-5, with unresolved D. The CDR3 totals 15 residues. Trimming removed 0 bases at V and 0 bases at J, with 6 bases between. Germline CDR1 and CDR2: MNHNS and SASEGT. For the CDR3, the DNA is TGTGCCAGCAGTGAAGCGGGTCATAGCAATCAGCCCCAGCATTTT. This translates into CASSEAGHSNQPQHF.

The V call is TRBV5-4, the J call TRBJ2-3, with D unclear. Germline V gene lookup returns CDR1 SGHNT and CDR2 YYREEE (reference sequence). The length of the CDR3 is 14 residues. The germline V and J ends were trimmed by 0 bases and 9 bases, with 14 bases remaining between them. This CDR3 is CASSLAGVPGTQYF. In nucleotides, the CDR3 is TGTGCCAGCAGCTTGGCCGGAGTCCCCGGGACGCAGTATTTT.

This clone was observed at least ten times. The chain combines TRBV5-1 with TRBJ2-4, with unresolved D. Trimming left V 3 bases short and J 5 bases short, with 6 bases between. CDR1 SGHRS and CDR2 YFSETQ come from the germline V gene. The CDR3 spans 12 residues. DNA of the CDR3: TGCGCCAGCAGCTGGCGACAAAACATTCAGTACTTC. Its translation: CASSWRQNIQYF.

The chain has TRBV19 and TRBJ1-5; D gene unclear. V was pared by 3 bases and J by 7 bases, with 13 bases between. The V gene's germline CDR1 is LNHDA and CDR2 SQIVND (reference sequence). The CDR3 extends over 14 amino acids. CDR3 nucleotides: TGTGCCAGTAGTATTTTCTGGGGTGACCAGCCCCAGCATTTT. This sequence encodes CASSIFWGDQPQHF.

V gene TRBV4-1 combines with J gene TRBJ2-1; 14 positions match TRBD2. V shed 2 bases, J shed 8 bases, and the junction held 8 bases outside the gene matches. This CDR3 has 17 residues. Germline V gene data show CDR1 as MGHRA and CDR2 as YSYEKL. CDR3 loop: CASSQKGTSGSGDEQFF. The CDR3, as DNA: TGCGCCAGCAGCCAAAAAGGGACTAGCGGGAGTGGGGATGAGCAGTTCTTC.

This chain joins TRBV15 and TRBJ2-1; D ambiguous. Trimming removed 6 bases from V and 5 bases from J, with 11 bases in between. Germline V lookup: CDR1 LNHNV, CDR2 YYDKDF (reference sequence). The CDR3 consists of 13 residues. The CDR3 loop reads CATSLGYDNEQFF. Here the CDR3 DNA reads TGTGCCACCAGTTTGGGGTACGACAATGAGCAGTTCTTC.

In its sample, this clone was seen a few times. The gene calls are TRBV6-5 and TRBJ1-2; 8 bases agree with TRBD1. The CDR3 runs to 14 residues. Looked up from germline, CDR1 is MNHEY and CDR2 is SVGAGI. V was pared by 8 bases and J by 3 bases, with 8 bases of the junction left unmatched. In DNA form, the CDR3 reads TGTGCCAGCCGATTGGCAGGGGGCTACTATGGCTACACCTTC. It is translated as CASRLAGGYYGYTF.

The chain has TRBV6-1 and TRBJ2-1; possibly TRBD2 for D (6 bases). Germline values: CDR1 MNHNS, CDR2 SASEGT. This CDR3 has 16 amino acids. The V gene lost 0 bases and the J gene lost 5 bases, with 14 bases spanning the gap. In nucleotides, the CDR3 is TGTGCCAGCAGTGAAGCGGACCGGGAGAGGGACAATGAGCAGTTCTTC. Its translation is CASSEADRERDNEQFF.

For the CDR3, the DNA is TGCGCCAGCAGCCCCCGTTGGGTGGGTTCAGCGGATGATACGCAGTATTTT. This encodes CASSPRWVGSADDTQYF. The rearrangement joins TRBV5-1 to TRBJ2-3, with a weak D call TRBD2 (5 bases). Trimming stripped 4 bases from V and 6 bases from J, with 24 bases between. Germline values: CDR1 SGHRS, CDR2 YFSETQ. CDR3 size: 17 residues.

V and J are TRBV18 and TRBJ1-2; D is possibly TRBD1 (6 bases). V dropped 2 bases and J dropped 0 bases, with 10 bases sitting between them. CDR1 KGHSH and CDR2 LQKENI come from the germline V gene. The CDR3 contains 15 residues. The CDR3 region is CASSPNRESNYGYTF. CDR3 in DNA: TGTGCCAGCTCACCAAACAGGGAGTCTAACTATGGCTACACCTTC.

The chain uses TRBV5-1 and TRBJ2-3, with D hard to call. Germline lookup yields CDR1 SGHRS and CDR2 YFSETQ. The CDR3 is 14 amino acids. V lost 2 bases, J lost 1 base, and 8 bases lay in between. The CDR3 loop reads CASSFQERTDTQYF. The CDR3 DNA sequence: TGCGCCAGCAGCTTTCAGGAACGCACAGATACGCAGTATTTT.

As concerns this clone: One end of the junction does not line up with germline, which may come from a read error. The chain employs TRBV7-3 and TRBJ1-6; no reliable D call. Germline V gives CDR1 SGHTA, CDR2 FQGTGA. This CDR3 comprises 10 residues. The DNA of the CDR3 is TGTGCCAGCAGCTTTAAGTTTGGCGTTTTT. Its protein is CASSFKFGVF.

The V call is TRBV18, the J call TRBJ2-5; 7 positions match TRBD2. With 6 bases clipped from V and 1 base from J, the junction kept 8 bases outside the gene matches. The CDR3 loop spans 15 amino acids. In germline, CDR1 is KGHSH, CDR2 LQKENI. Here the CDR3 reads CASSLNGGIQETQYF. For the CDR3, the DNA is TGTGCCAGCTCCCTCAACGGGGGGATCCAAGAGACCCAGTACTTC.

The rearrangement joins TRBV6-6 to TRBJ2-3; 8 positions agree with TRBD2. The CDR3 is 14 residues long. Looked up from germline, CDR1 is MNHNY and CDR2 is SVGAGI (reference sequence). V gave up 7 bases and J gave up 4 bases; unmatched junction bases: 7. The CDR3: CASIPAGGADTQYF. CDR3 DNA sequence: TGTGCCAGCATCCCGGCGGGAGGAGCAGATACGCAGTATTTT.

This sequence joins TRBV28 and TRBJ1-2, with no clear D. From germline, CDR1 is MDHEN and CDR2 SYDVKM. CDR3 size: 15 residues. V was shortened by 6 bases and J by 2 bases, with 16 bases between the two germline ends. CDR3 protein: CASSLTSGRNYGYTF. The CDR3 DNA reads TGTGCCAGCAGCCTCACCTCCGGGCGGAACTATGGCTACACCTTC.